This is a list of T cell receptor beta chains from one sample in a study of T-cell reconstitution after alpha-beta-depleted transplantation in children. Using its own MiXCR run on the PCR reads, TCRdb lists one record per CDR3 protein. The sample records 440,000 or so distinct CDR3 sequences, around two fifths being singletons. Source: PBMCs, taken before TCRalphabeta/CD19-depleted stem cell transplant. All receptors come from a girl aged 2 to 9 with aplastic anemia, due to receive a stem cell transplant. Both conserved end residues are part of each CDR3. Each record gives: J gene, D gene, clone size, V gene, CDR3 DNA, CDR3 protein. A D gene is named only where the DNA matches it firmly. Clone size, where shown, is once, few, many, or a class for clones that have expanded.

j_gene: TRBJ2-3
d_gene: -
abundance: many
v_gene: TRBV11-2
CDR3nt: TGTGCCAGCAGCCCCCGGGACGGGGCAGGGGATACGCAGTATTTT
CDR3aa: CASSPRDGAGDTQYF

j_gene: TRBJ1-5
d_gene: -
abundance: -
v_gene: TRBV20-1
CDR3nt: TGCAGTGCTAGAGCGGTCGGACAGCCCCAGCATTTT
CDR3aa: CSARAVGQPQHF

j_gene: TRBJ2-7
d_gene: -
abundance: -
v_gene: TRBV18
CDR3nt: TGTGCCAGCGCTATCCAGGGGGGATTTGACGAGCAGTACTTC
CDR3aa: CASAIQGGFDEQYF

j_gene: TRBJ2-7
d_gene: -
abundance: many
v_gene: TRBV10-3
CDR3nt: TGTGCCATCGGAGGGAGATTCTCCTACGAGCAGTACTTC
CDR3aa: CAIGGRFSYEQYF

j_gene: TRBJ1-2
d_gene: -
abundance: -
v_gene: TRBV20-1
CDR3nt: TGCAGTGCTAGAATTACAGGGAACTATGGCTACACCTTC
CDR3aa: CSARITGNYGYTF

j_gene: TRBJ2-5
d_gene: -
abundance: -
v_gene: TRBV29-1
CDR3nt: TGCAGCGCACGACGGGTGCTAGAGACCCAGTACTTC
CDR3aa: CSARRVLETQYF

j_gene: TRBJ2-7
d_gene: -
abundance: -
v_gene: TRBV2
CDR3nt: TGTGCCAGCAGTGGATACAGCTACGAGCAGTACTTC
CDR3aa: CASSGYSYEQYF

j_gene: TRBJ1-5
d_gene: -
abundance: -
v_gene: TRBV6-5
CDR3nt: TGTGCCAGCAGTTCGGGGGGCCGGGGGGGGAATCAGCCCCAGCATTTT
CDR3aa: CASSSGGRGGNQPQHF

j_gene: TRBJ2-7
d_gene: -
abundance: -
v_gene: TRBV6-1
CDR3nt: TGTGCCAGCAGAACCGGAGCCCTTACAAGTTCCTACGAGCAGTACTTC
CDR3aa: CASRTGALTSSYEQYF

j_gene: TRBJ2-7
d_gene: -
abundance: once
v_gene: TRBV20-1
CDR3nt: TGCAGTGCTAGAATCGCCGGGCTTTACGAGCAGTACTTC
CDR3aa: CSARIAGLYEQYF

j_gene: TRBJ2-7
d_gene: TRBD1
abundance: many
v_gene: TRBV12-3/TRBV12-4
CDR3nt: TGTGCCAGCAGATCCGGGACAGGGCCCAGCTACGAGCAGTACTTC
CDR3aa: CASRSGTGPSYEQYF

j_gene: TRBJ2-3
d_gene: TRBD2
abundance: -
v_gene: TRBV6-1
CDR3nt: TGTGCCAGCAGACGAATAGGGGGACTAGCGGGAGTTACAGATACGCAGTATTTT
CDR3aa: CASRRIGGLAGVTDTQYF

j_gene: TRBJ2-2
d_gene: TRBD2
abundance: few
v_gene: TRBV7-8
CDR3nt: TGTGCCAGCAGACCTAGCGGGGGGGCTATCGGGGAGCTGTTTTTT
CDR3aa: CASRPSGGAIGELFF

j_gene: TRBJ1-2
d_gene: TRBD1
abundance: -
v_gene: TRBV15
CDR3nt: TGTGCCACCAGCAGAGTCAGGGGGCAAACGAACTATGGCTACACCTTC
CDR3aa: CATSRVRGQTNYGYTF

j_gene: TRBJ2-3
d_gene: -
abundance: many
v_gene: TRBV11-2
CDR3nt: TGTGCCAGCAGCTTAGGGGTGGGGACTGTTTTT
CDR3aa: CASSLGVGTVF

j_gene: TRBJ2-3
d_gene: TRBD1
abundance: -
v_gene: TRBV27
CDR3nt: TGTGCCAGCAGTCTGCAACAGGGGTGGACAGATACGCAGTATTTT
CDR3aa: CASSLQQGWTDTQYF

j_gene: TRBJ2-2
d_gene: -
abundance: -
v_gene: TRBV20-1
CDR3nt: TGCAGTGCTATCCCGTCGGGGGTGGGCACCGGGGAGCTGTTTTTT
CDR3aa: CSAIPSGVGTGELFF

j_gene: TRBJ1-5
d_gene: -
abundance: -
v_gene: TRBV6-5
CDR3nt: TGTGCCAGCAGTTCCCGAGTCAATCAGCCCCAGCATTTT
CDR3aa: CASSSRVNQPQHF

j_gene: TRBJ1-5
d_gene: -
abundance: -
v_gene: TRBV7-2
CDR3nt: TGTGCCAGCAGCCCCCTCTTTACTAATGCCCAGCCCCAGCATTTT
CDR3aa: CASSPLFTNAQPQHF

j_gene: TRBJ1-1
d_gene: -
abundance: few
v_gene: TRBV12-3/TRBV12-4
CDR3nt: TGTGCCAGCAGTTTAGCGCCCAGCCAGACTGAAGCTTTCTTT
CDR3aa: CASSLAPSQTEAFF

j_gene: TRBJ1-2
d_gene: TRBD1
abundance: few
v_gene: TRBV5-6
CDR3nt: TGTGCCAGCAGCCCCGAGTCGGCAGGGGGCAGAGGCTACACCTTC
CDR3aa: CASSPESAGGRGYTF

j_gene: TRBJ1-4
d_gene: -
abundance: many
v_gene: TRBV12-3/TRBV12-4
CDR3nt: TGTGCCAGCAGTTCATCCCTTACAGAGAACCATGAAAAACTGTTTTTT
CDR3aa: CASSSSLTENHEKLFF

j_gene: TRBJ2-5
d_gene: -
abundance: -
v_gene: TRBV20-1
CDR3nt: TGCAGTGCTTCTGAAGGACCGCAAGAGACCCAGTACTTC
CDR3aa: CSASEGPQETQYF

j_gene: TRBJ2-7
d_gene: TRBD2
abundance: -
v_gene: TRBV5-4
CDR3nt: TGTGCCACGGGACTAGCTGGTTCCTTTCTCTACGAGCAGTACTTC
CDR3aa: CATGLAGSFLYEQYF

j_gene: TRBJ2-7
d_gene: -
abundance: -
v_gene: TRBV10-3
CDR3nt: TGTGCCATCAGTGGTAACCCCCACGAGCAGTACTTC
CDR3aa: CAISGNPHEQYF

j_gene: TRBJ2-2
d_gene: TRBD1
abundance: many
v_gene: TRBV7-3
CDR3nt: TGTGCCAGCAGTCGCCGGGACAGGAACACCGGGGAGCTGTTTTTT
CDR3aa: CASSRRDRNTGELFF

j_gene: TRBJ1-3
d_gene: -
abundance: -
v_gene: TRBV18
CDR3nt: TGTGCCAGCTCACCACCGGAGCAGGTCGTTGGAAACACCATATATTTT
CDR3aa: CASSPPEQVVGNTIYF

j_gene: TRBJ2-1
d_gene: TRBD1
abundance: few
v_gene: TRBV12-3/TRBV12-4
CDR3nt: TGTGCCAGCAGTTTAACAGGGGCGGGTGAGCAGTTCTTC
CDR3aa: CASSLTGAGEQFF